A selection of T cell receptor beta chains follows, all from one sample in a study of blood T cell repertoires in COVID-19. Clones were read by immunoSEQ multiplex PCR, and TCRdb kept only the in-frame ones, dropping some. The sample includes some 150,000 clones, about four fifths seen only once; the top ten take 4%. Sequenced material: peripheral blood. The receptors here all came from a woman in her fifties or sixties with acute or convalescent COVID-19. Each CDR3 is given with its conserved first and last residue. A D gene is named only where the DNA matches it firmly. Only some rows state a clone size, as once, few, many or a class for expanded clones.

J: TRBJ2-7; size: -; V: TRBV5-1; D: -; CDR3: CASSWGTFRGYEQYF; DNA: TGCGCCAGCAGCTGGGGGACTTTCCGGGGCTACGAGCAGTACTTC
J: TRBJ2-7; size: -; V: TRBV28; D: TRBD2; CDR3: CASSFLPGLAGAYEQYF; DNA: TGTGCCAGCAGTTTTCTGCCGGGACTAGCGGGAGCTTACGAGCAGTACTTC
J: TRBJ1-5; size: -; V: TRBV6-2/TRBV6-3; D: -; CDR3: CASSYGGHPNQPQHF; DNA: TGTGCCAGCAGTTACGGGGGACACCCAAATCAGCCCCAGCATTTT
J: TRBJ2-7; size: -; V: TRBV28; D: -; CDR3: CASTTIGGWKQYF; DNA: TGTGCCAGCACCACCATTGGGGGCTGGAAGCAGTACTTC
J: TRBJ2-1; size: once; V: TRBV5-1; D: -; CDR3: CASSLASEQFF; DNA: TGCGCCAGCAGCTTGGCGAGTGAGCAGTTCTTC
J: TRBJ1-5; size: -; V: TRBV5-1; D: -; CDR3: CASSPGVNSNQPQHF; DNA: TGCGCCAGCAGCCCAGGGGTAAATAGCAATCAGCCCCAGCATTTT
J: TRBJ1-4; size: -; V: TRBV19; D: TRBD1; CDR3: CASSSTRDRGSATNEKLFF; DNA: TGTGCCAGTAGTTCAACCCGGGACAGGGGCAGTGCAACTAATGAAAAACTGTTTTTT
J: TRBJ2-5; size: -; V: TRBV6-6; D: -; CDR3: CASRTSSADQETQYF; DNA: TGTGCCAGCCGGACTTCTTCGGCCGATCAAGAGACCCAGTACTTC
J: TRBJ1-2; size: few; V: TRBV5-6; D: TRBD1; CDR3: CASSSSTGIYGYTF; DNA: TGTGCCAGCAGCTCCTCGACAGGGATCTATGGCTACACCTTC
J: TRBJ2-1; size: once; V: TRBV15; D: TRBD1; CDR3: CATSSDRVNEQFF; DNA: TGTGCCACCAGCAGTGACAGGGTCAATGAGCAGTTCTTC
J: TRBJ1-4; size: -; V: TRBV24-1; D: TRBD1; CDR3: CATVNRGTNEKLFF; DNA: TGTGCCACCGTTAACAGGGGAACTAATGAAAAACTGTTTTTT
J: TRBJ1-2; size: -; V: TRBV28; D: -; CDR3: CASSPGRGAGYTF; DNA: TGTGCCAGCAGTCCGGGAAGAGGCGCGGGCTACACCTTC
J: TRBJ1-3; size: -; V: TRBV19; D: TRBD1; CDR3: CASRANRGTIYF; DNA: TGTGCCAGTAGGGCAAACAGGGGTACCATATATTTT
J: TRBJ2-3; size: -; V: TRBV28; D: -; CDR3: CASSLLGGWGYF; DNA: TGTGCCAGCAGTTTATTGGGGGGATGGGGGTATTTT
J: TRBJ1-4; size: -; V: TRBV18; D: -; CDR3: CASSPAYRKSRESEKLFF; DNA: TGTGCCAGCTCACCAGCATACCGGAAATCGCGGGAATCTGAAAAACTGTTTTTT
J: TRBJ1-5; size: -; V: TRBV18; D: -; CDR3: CASSPAHGSNQPQHF; DNA: TGTGCCAGCTCACCAGCACACGGGAGCAATCAGCCCCAGCATTTT
J: TRBJ1-3; size: -; V: TRBV6-5; D: -; CDR3: CASRTRTAGNTIYF; DNA: TGTGCCAGCAGGACCAGGACAGCTGGAAACACCATATATTTT
J: TRBJ1-5; size: -; V: TRBV19; D: -; CDR3: CASTPRRGSSNQPQHF; DNA: TGTGCCAGTACCCCTAGGCGGGGCAGTAGCAATCAGCCCCAGCATTTT
J: TRBJ1-1; size: -; V: TRBV21-1; D: -; CDR3: CASSKRGTQNTEAFF; DNA: TGTGCCAGCAGCAAAAGGGGGACACAAAACACTGAAGCTTTCTTT
J: TRBJ2-2; size: -; V: TRBV29-1; D: TRBD1; CDR3: CSVDVNRGTGELFF; DNA: TGCAGCGTTGACGTAAACAGGGGGACCGGGGAGCTGTTTTTT
J: TRBJ2-2; size: -; V: TRBV2; D: -; CDR3: CASSDPGELTGELFF; DNA: TGTGCCAGCAGTGACCCGGGAGAGTTGACCGGGGAGCTGTTTTTT
J: TRBJ1-2; size: -; V: TRBV3-1/TRBV3-2; D: -; CDR3: CASSQGQVAFIYGYTF; DNA: TGTGCCAGCAGCCAAGGACAGGTAGCCTTCATTTATGGCTACACCTTC
J: TRBJ1-1; size: -; V: TRBV11-3; D: -; CDR3: CASSPRKLTEAFF; DNA: TGTGCCAGCAGCCCCAGGAAATTGACTGAAGCTTTCTTT
J: TRBJ1-5; size: -; V: TRBV29-1; D: -; CDR3: CSDGSYSNQPQHF; DNA: TGCAGCGATGGGAGTTATAGCAATCAGCCCCAGCATTTT
J: TRBJ2-1; size: few; V: TRBV28; D: TRBD1; CDR3: CASSTPDRDEQFF; DNA: TGTGCCAGCAGTACCCCAGACAGGGATGAGCAGTTCTTC
J: TRBJ2-3; size: -; V: TRBV19; D: -; CDR3: CASNAGDTQYF; DNA: TGTGCCAGTAACGCGGGAGATACGCAGTATTTT
J: TRBJ1-6; size: -; V: TRBV3-1/TRBV3-2; D: -; CDR3: CASSYLVRPGPGSPLHF; DNA: TGTGCCAGCAGCTACTTAGTCAGGCCTGGCCCTGGATCACCCCTCCACTTT
J: TRBJ2-7; size: -; V: TRBV4-1; D: -; CDR3: CASSQAVTTYEQYF; DNA: TGCGCCAGCAGCCAAGCGGTAACGACCTACGAGCAGTACTTC
J: TRBJ2-2; size: -; V: TRBV3-1/TRBV3-2; D: -; CDR3: CASSRWATGELFF; DNA: TGTGCCAGCAGCCGGTGGGCCACCGGGGAGCTGTTTTTT
J: TRBJ1-3; size: -; V: TRBV11-2; D: -; CDR3: CASSPRGLTSSGNTIYF; DNA: TGTGCCAGCAGCCCCAGGGGCCTTACAAGCTCTGGAAACACCATATATTTT
J: TRBJ1-2; size: -; V: TRBV2; D: TRBD1; CDR3: CASSVPGQGFGYTF; DNA: TGTGCCAGCAGTGTTCCGGGACAGGGGTTTGGCTACACCTTC
J: TRBJ2-5; size: -; V: TRBV11-3; D: -; CDR3: CASSLGALGETQYF; DNA: TGTGCCAGCAGCCTAGGAGCCCTCGGGGAGACCCAGTACTTC
J: TRBJ2-2; size: -; V: TRBV5-1; D: -; CDR3: CASSLDRGSSGELFF; DNA: TGCGCCAGCAGCTTGGATAGGGGATCCTCCGGGGAGCTGTTTTTT
J: TRBJ2-7; size: -; V: TRBV5-5; D: TRBD1; CDR3: CASSLEWDSAYEQYF; DNA: TGTGCCAGCAGCTTGGAATGGGACAGTGCCTACGAGCAGTACTTC
J: TRBJ2-7; size: -; V: TRBV5-1; D: TRBD1; CDR3: CASSFMISGQGAHEQYF; DNA: TGCGCCAGCAGCTTTATGATTTCGGGACAGGGGGCCCACGAGCAGTACTTC
J: TRBJ1-2; size: -; V: TRBV27; D: TRBD1; CDR3: CASSGWAGGFPYGYTF; DNA: TGTGCCAGCAGCGGGTGGGCAGGGGGATTCCCTTATGGCTACACCTTC
J: TRBJ1-1; size: -; V: TRBV18; D: TRBD1; CDR3: CASSLQNRGNTEAFF; DNA: TGTGCCAGCTCACTTCAGAACAGGGGGAACACTGAAGCTTTCTTT
J: TRBJ1-5; size: -; V: TRBV30; D: -; CDR3: CAWSERGRQPQHF; DNA: TGTGCCTGGAGTGAGAGAGGGCGACAGCCCCAGCATTTT
J: TRBJ1-2; size: few; V: TRBV13; D: -; CDR3: CASSLGLGGLYGYTF; DNA: TGTGCCAGCAGCTTAGGCCTGGGGGGACTCTATGGCTACACCTTC
J: TRBJ1-5; size: -; V: TRBV19; D: -; CDR3: CASSIDPPGLYSNQPQHF; DNA: TGTGCCAGTAGTATAGATCCTCCAGGCCTCTATAGCAATCAGCCCCAGCATTTT
J: TRBJ2-1; size: -; V: TRBV4-3; D: -; CDR3: CASSQEVGRLSPPGGSYNEQFF; DNA: TGCGCCAGCAGCCAAGAGGTGGGCAGACTATCACCCCCGGGTGGCTCCTACAATGAGCAGTTCTTC
J: TRBJ2-7; size: few; V: TRBV7-2; D: -; CDR3: CASSGRANSYEQYF; DNA: TGTGCCAGCAGCGGGCGGGCAAACTCCTACGAGCAGTACTTC